These T cell receptor beta chains were read from a single sample in a study of vaccination and CD4 T cells after COVID-19. These TCRs' antigens remain unknown. From the PCR reads, TCRdb called clonotypes with MiXCR, one entry per CDR3 protein. The sample records about 18,000 distinct CDR3 sequences, 50% to 65% being singletons. Sequenced sample: CD4+ T cells from blood, cultured in vitro. The receptors come from a human donor who had recovered from COVID-19. The CDR3 runs from the conserved cysteine through the conserved F or W. The D gene is left open where the match is weak. Some rows mark clone size as missing; the rest say once, few, many or name a class of expanded clone.

d_call clone_size j_call cdr3_length v_call cdr3_aa cdr3_nt
. few TRBJ1-5 15 TRBV2 CASSGGTRKSQPQHF TGTGCCAGTTCAGGAGGGACCCGAAAGAGTCAGCCCCAGCATTTT
. few TRBJ2-5 13 TRBV20-1 CSARPRVVETQYF TGCAGTGCTAGGCCCAGGGTAGTAGAGACCCAGTACTTC
. . TRBJ1-1 14 TRBV27 CASSFAGANTEAFF TGTGCCAGCAGTTTCGCGGGGGCGAACACTGAAGCTTTCTTT
TRBD2 . TRBJ2-2 13 TRBV7-9 CANEREEAGELFF TGTGCCAACGAGCGGGAAGAAGCCGGGGAGCTGTTTTTT
TRBD1 . TRBJ2-4 15 TRBV6-2/TRBV6-3 CASSPGQGKSDIQYF TGTGCCAGCAGTCCCGGACAGGGAAAAAGTGACATTCAGTACTTC
. . TRBJ2-1 15 TRBV19 CASSRRSLPDNEQFF TGTGCCAGTAGTCGGCGGTCCCTACCCGACAATGAGCAGTTCTTC
. . TRBJ2-5 13 TRBV20-1 CSASMTGQETQYF TGCAGTGCTAGTATGACAGGACAAGAGACCCAGTACTTC
. few TRBJ1-5 14 TRBV7-2 CASSLAGGWQPQHF TGTGCCAGCAGCTTAGCTGGTGGTTGGCAGCCCCAGCATTTT
. . TRBJ2-5 13 TRBV5-1 CASSGTQRGAQYF TGCGCCAGCAGCGGGACGCAGAGGGGGGCCCAGTACTTC
TRBD2 . TRBJ2-5 15 TRBV6-1 CASSPRGLAGETQYF TGTGCCAGCTCCCCACGCGGACTAGCGGGGGAGACCCAGTACTTC
TRBD2 few TRBJ2-7 13 TRBV7-2 CASSFTSVGEQYF TGTGCCAGCAGCTTCACTAGCGTGGGGGAGCAGTACTTC
TRBD2 . TRBJ2-5 15 TRBV2 CASRLRTRGGETQYF TGTGCCAGCAGACTAAGGACAAGGGGAGGGGAGACCCAGTACTTT
. . TRBJ1-2 13 TRBV24-1 CATSDRTAWGYTF TGTGCCACCAGTGACCGGACGGCTTGGGGCTACACCTTC
. few TRBJ1-1 14 TRBV27 CASSEQGSGTEAFF TGTGCCAGCAGCGAACAGGGATCCGGCACTGAAGCTTTCTTT
. . TRBJ1-5 17 TRBV7-9 CATPLGTLVSMGQPQHF TGTGCCACCCCCCTGGGGACTTTGGTATCAATGGGTCAGCCCCAGCATTTT
TRBD2 medium-sized TRBJ2-3 13 TRBV20-1 CSALLAATDTQYF TGCAGTGCTTTACTAGCGGCCACAGATACGCAGTATTTT
TRBD1 . TRBJ1-5 15 TRBV28 CAITGTGMGNQPQHF TGTGCCATCACTGGGACAGGGATGGGAAATCAGCCCCAGCATTTT
. few TRBJ2-7 17 TRBV6-5 CASSYSRARASTYEQYF TGTGCCAGCAGTTACTCGCGGGCGAGGGCCTCAACCTACGAGCAGTACTTC